What follows describes a single TCR beta chain. As yet, its antigen is unknown. Clones were sequenced by immunoSEQ multiplex PCR, and TCRdb holds only the in-frame ones, with some missing. This sample has about 100,000 clones, with approximately 89% found just once. The CDR3 loop spans 12 amino acids. Deletions cut 4 bases from V and 7 bases from J, with 11 bases between. Looked up from germline, CDR1 is SGHNT and CDR2 is YYREEE (reference sequence). This sample was included in a study of T cell responses to AZD1222 COVID-19 vaccine. Overall study results and limits: Repertoires in all cases were sampled only once the peak T cell response had passed.

The source of this sequence is an adult in good health. The chain uses TRBV5-4 and TRBJ2-5; no reliable D call. The sample consisted of peripheral blood, taken on day 0 of MenACWY control vaccination. The chain's CDR3 is CASSLILGTQYF. CDR3 DNA sequence: TGTGCCAGCAGCCTTATACTCGGGACCCAGTACTTC.